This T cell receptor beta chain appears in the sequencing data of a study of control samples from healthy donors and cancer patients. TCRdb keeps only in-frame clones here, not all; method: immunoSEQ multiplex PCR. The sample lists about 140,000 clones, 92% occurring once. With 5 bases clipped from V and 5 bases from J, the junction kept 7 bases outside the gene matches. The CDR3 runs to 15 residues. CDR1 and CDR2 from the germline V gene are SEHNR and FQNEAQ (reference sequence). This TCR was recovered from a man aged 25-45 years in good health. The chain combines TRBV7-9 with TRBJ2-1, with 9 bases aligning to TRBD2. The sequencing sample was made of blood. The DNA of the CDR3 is TGTGCCAGCAGCCCTAGAGTAGCGGGAGACAATGAGCAGTTCTTC. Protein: CASSPRVAGDNEQFF.